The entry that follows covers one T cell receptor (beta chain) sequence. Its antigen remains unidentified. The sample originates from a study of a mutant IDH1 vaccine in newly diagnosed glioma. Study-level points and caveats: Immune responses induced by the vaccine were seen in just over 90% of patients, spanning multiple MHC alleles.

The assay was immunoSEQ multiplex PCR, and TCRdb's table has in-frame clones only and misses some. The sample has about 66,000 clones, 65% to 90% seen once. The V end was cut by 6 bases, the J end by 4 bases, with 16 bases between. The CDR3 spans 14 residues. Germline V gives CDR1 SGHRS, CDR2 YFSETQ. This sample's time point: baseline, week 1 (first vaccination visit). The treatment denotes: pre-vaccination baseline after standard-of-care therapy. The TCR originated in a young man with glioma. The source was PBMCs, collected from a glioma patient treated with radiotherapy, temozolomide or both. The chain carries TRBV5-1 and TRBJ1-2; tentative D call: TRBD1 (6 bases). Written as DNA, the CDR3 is TGCGCCAGCACCTGGGGGCAGGGGTCCTATGGCTACACCTTC. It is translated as CASTWGQGSYGYTF.